What follows are 22 T cell receptor beta chains derived from one specimen sequenced in a study of blood T cell repertoires in COVID-19 (dated by TCRdb to 2018 to 2021). Receptor libraries were prepared by the immunoSEQ multiplex PCR assay. The table comes from immuneACCESS by way of TCRdb, which keeps in-frame sequences with V and J called. Part of the clones is missing from these tables; in studies checked, under half for an unresolved V gene and the rest for unknown reasons. In all, the sample holds about 60,000 clones, and 75% to 95% of those were seen once. The top ten constitute under 3% of the sample. Input material: peripheral blood. These receptors all come from a man in his fifties or sixties with acute or convalescent COVID-19.

This clone was observed once. The rearrangement uses TRBV3-1 (or the pseudogene TRBV3-2) and TRBJ1-1, with D unclear. V dropped 0 bases and J dropped 11 bases, with 16 bases sitting between them. The length of the CDR3 is 14 residues. Germline CDR1 LGHDT, CDR2 YNNKEL (reference sequence). CDR3 DNA: TGTGCCAGCAGCCAAGAAGGCCGCGGGATTCGGGCTTTCTTT. It is translated as CASSQEGRGIRAFF.

The chain has TRBV28 and TRBJ2-2, with 9 bases identical to TRBD2. CDR1 and CDR2 from the germline V gene are MDHEN and SYDVKM. This CDR3 is 15 amino acids long. The V gene end was trimmed by 3 bases and the J gene end by 3 bases; junction bases not matched to a gene: 2. CDR3 in amino acids: CASSFLAGHTGELFF. The DNA for the CDR3 is TGTGCCAGCAGTTTCCTAGCGGGGCACACCGGGGAGCTGTTTTTT.

The chain carries TRBV11-2 and TRBJ1-4; TRBD1 agrees at 9 bases. This CDR3 has 15 amino acids. Germline CDR1 is SGHAT and CDR2 is FQNNGV. V gave up 5 bases and J gave up 8 bases; unmatched junction bases: 9. CDR3 in amino acids: CASSTTGTGKEKLFF. The CDR3 DNA is TGTGCCAGCAGCACTACCGGGACAGGGAAGGAAAAACTGTTTTTT.

This clone turned up a few times. The chain joins TRBV24-1 to TRBJ1-4, with D perhaps matching TRBD1 (5 bases). V was shortened by 3 bases and J by 0 bases, with 10 bases between the two germline ends. The CDR3 covers 16 residues. The germline V gene has CDR1 KGHDR and CDR2 SFDVKD. CDR3 region: CATSDTGDATNEKLFF. DNA of the CDR3: TGTGCCACCAGTGATACAGGAGACGCAACTAATGAAAAACTGTTTTTT.

This rearrangement joins TRBV20-1 to TRBJ1-6, with unresolved D. Germline V gene lookup returns CDR1 DFQATT and CDR2 SNEGSKA (reference sequence). The V end was cut by 2 bases, the J end by 7 bases, with 3 bases between. The CDR3 extends over 11 amino acids. The CDR3 coding sequence is TGCAGTGCTAGACAGAATTCACCCCTCCACTTT. Translation: CSARQNSPLHF.

CDR3 region: CASSPASFSYEQYF. The CDR3 coding sequence is TGTGCCAGCTCACCAGCTAGCTTCTCCTACGAGCAGTACTTC. This chain joins TRBV18 and TRBJ2-7, with D maybe TRBD2 (5 bases). The germline V gene encodes CDR1 KGHSH and CDR2 LQKENI. V lost 2 bases and J lost 0, with 8 bases in between. The CDR3 loop spans 14 amino acids.

The J gene is TRBJ1-3, the V gene TRBV28; 7 bases are shared with TRBD1. The CDR3 runs to 14 residues. Germline CDR1 MDHEN, CDR2 SYDVKM. V gave up 6 bases and J gave up 6 bases; unmatched junction bases: 8. The CDR3 reads CASSLGQTSNTIYF. CDR3 sequence (DNA): TGTGCCAGCAGCCTGGGACAGACCTCAAACACCATATATTTT.

The DNA of the CDR3 is TGTGCCAGCAGCTTAGCGAGGGACACCGGGGCTCACAATGAGCAGTTCTTC. Its translation is CASSLARDTGAHNEQFF. This chain connects TRBV7-9 to TRBJ2-1; a weak D match, TRBD1 (6 bases). The CDR3 has 17 amino acids. Trimming removed 0 bases from V and 5 bases from J, with 17 bases in between. From germline, CDR1 is SEHNR and CDR2 FQNEAQ (reference sequence).

The J gene is TRBJ1-6, the V gene TRBV23-1; D is possibly TRBD1 (5 bases). TRBV23-1 qualifies as an ORF whose function is uncertain. The V end lost 0 bases, the J end lost 7 bases, and 16 bases lay between the germline ends. This CDR3 has 17 residues. The CDR3 sequence is CASSQSAGRARNSPLHF. CDR3 in DNA: TGCGCCAGCAGTCAATCCGCAGGGCGTGCCAGGAATTCACCCCTCCACTTT.

This chain connects TRBV7-2 to TRBJ1-2, with 7 bases matching TRBD1. Germline V gene lookup returns CDR1 SGHTA and CDR2 FQGNSA. This CDR3 has 12 residues. V lost 5 bases, J lost 4 bases, and 1 base stayed unmatched. The CDR3 protein is CASSGTVYGYTF. The CDR3 region has the DNA TGTGCCAGCAGCGGGACAGTCTATGGCTACACCTTC.

The chain is built from TRBV7-9 and TRBJ2-1, with 12 positions matching TRBD2. This CDR3 spans 16 amino acids. Germline V gene lookup returns CDR1 SEHNR and CDR2 FQNEAQ (reference sequence). Trimming removed 5 bases from V and 7 bases from J; junction bases left unmatched: 9. The CDR3 sequence is CASSPPLAGGRNEQFF. Written as DNA, the CDR3 is TGTGCCAGCAGCCCCCCTCTAGCGGGAGGGCGGAATGAGCAGTTCTTC.

This clone is a singleton in its sample. The chain couples TRBV3-1 (or the pseudogene TRBV3-2) to TRBJ1-1, with 8 bases fitting TRBD1. V lost 6 bases to trimming and J lost 8 bases; unmatched junction nucleotides: 5. Germline CDR1 LGHDT, CDR2 YNNKEL (reference sequence). The CDR3 consists of 12 residues. Written as DNA, the CDR3 is TGTGCCAGCAGACACACAGGGGGGGAAGCTTTCTTT. This encodes CASRHTGGEAFF.

The CDR3 region has the DNA TGTGCCAGCAGGACCGGGACAGGGGCCCAAGAGACCCAGTACTTC. This sequence encodes CASRTGTGAQETQYF. This chain links TRBV5-8 with TRBJ2-5; 10 nucleotides match TRBD1. V gave up 5 bases and J gave up 1 base; unmatched junction bases: 5. The CDR3 is made up of 15 amino acids. Per germline, CDR1 SGHTS and CDR2 YDEGEE.

The genes are TRBV11-2 and TRBJ2-7; D ambiguous. Looked up from germline, CDR1 is SGHAT and CDR2 is FQNNGV. Trimming shortened V by 0 bases and J by 1 base, and 7 bases separated the two germline ends. The CDR3 sequence is 14 residues long. This CDR3 is CASSLDRDSYEQYF. The DNA of the CDR3 is TGTGCCAGCAGCTTAGATCGCGATTCCTACGAGCAGTACTTC.

This chain connects TRBV25-1 to TRBJ2-2; a weak D match, TRBD2 (5 bases). Germline lookup yields CDR1 MGHDK and CDR2 SYGVNS. V lost 5 bases and J 3 bases, leaving 13 bases between the germline ends. This CDR3 spans 15 amino acids. CDR3 amino acids: CASSNTRLYTGELFF. The CDR3 DNA reads as TGTGCCAGCAGTAACACCAGACTATACACCGGGGAGCTGTTTTTT.

The chain recombines TRBV4-2 with TRBJ2-3; tentatively, D is TRBD2 (5 bases). This CDR3 region has 13 residues. In germline, CDR1 is LGHNA, CDR2 YNFKEQ. V was cut by 7 bases and J by 2 bases, with 10 bases left in between. The CDR3: CASTGDYTDTQYF. The CDR3 bases are TGTGCCAGCACCGGAGACTACACAGATACGCAGTATTTT.

This clone was seen more than once but under ten times. V gene TRBV27 combines with J gene TRBJ1-6; D gene uncertain. CDR3 length: 14 residues. Germline assignment: CDR1 MNHEY and CDR2 SMNVEV (reference sequence). Between the trimmed V and J ends, which lost 6 bases and 7 bases, there was a span of 13 bases. The CDR3 region is CASRWASSNSPLHF. The CDR3 region has the DNA TGTGCCAGCAGGTGGGCCAGCTCCAATTCACCCCTCCACTTT.

The chain uses TRBV6-2 or TRBV6-3 and TRBJ2-1, with TRBD2 matching 15 bases. The CDR3 is 16 amino acids. The ends lost 4 bases at V and 10 bases at J; junction bases unmatched: 8. The germline V gene encodes CDR1 MNHEY and CDR2 SVGEGT. The CDR3 DNA follows: TGTGCCAGCAGTTGGGGGACTAGCGGGAGGTCCGGGGAGCAGTTCTTC. This translates into CASSWGTSGRSGEQFF.

V usage is TRBV6-6 and J usage is TRBJ1-2; 7 bases are a match to TRBD1. This CDR3 is built from 13 residues. Germline V CDR1 and CDR2: MNHNY, SVGAGI (reference sequence). The J segment lost 5 bases and the V segment lost 6 bases, leaving 6 bases of the junction unmatched. The CDR3 coding sequence is TGTGCCAGCAGGGTACAGGGGAAATATGGCTACACCTTC. It yields the protein CASRVQGKYGYTF.

V and J are TRBV19 and TRBJ1-3; no clear D gene. There are 11 residues in the CDR3. V was shortened by 11 bases and J by 2 bases, with 7 bases between the two germline ends. Germline V gene data show CDR1 as LNHDA and CDR2 as SQIVND (reference sequence). This CDR3 reads CAVRTGNTIYF. The CDR3 nucleotides read TGTGCCGTCAGGACTGGAAACACCATATATTTT.

CDR3 residues: CASRLSQGLEAFF. In DNA form, the CDR3 reads TGTGCCAGCAGACTATCTCAGGGCCTTGAAGCTTTCTTT. The chain couples TRBV6-5 to TRBJ1-1; tentatively, D is TRBD1 (5 bases). This CDR3 comprises 13 residues. The V end was cut by 6 bases, the J end by 7 bases, with 15 bases between. The germline V gene encodes CDR1 MNHEY and CDR2 SVGAGI.

V gene TRBV19 combines with J gene TRBJ1-6; 9 nucleotides align to TRBD1. In germline, CDR1 is LNHDA, CDR2 SQIVND (reference sequence). The V segment lost 3 bases and the J segment 14 bases; nucleotides outside the gene matches: 5. This CDR3 has 13 amino acids. CDR3 bases: TGTGCCAGTAGTATCGACAGGGGGATCACCCTCCACTTT. Encoded protein: CASSIDRGITLHF.